This T cell receptor beta chain is from a study of shared clonotypes between healthy human individuals. Background on the study: The study used three CD4 naive, three CD4 memory, two CD8 naive and one CD8 memory plate per donor.

Study results and caveats: The study generally estimated greater richness for naive than memory subsets.

Concerning this clone itself: Its antigen is unknown.

V was trimmed by 0 bases and J by 5 bases, leaving 11 bases between them. The V gene's germline CDR1 is SGHRS and CDR2 YFSETQ. The CDR3 consists of 14 residues. Here immunoSEQ multiplex PCR was the method, and the copy in TCRdb shows in-frame clones only, minus some. This sample carries about 510,000 clones, about 96% of them seen once, and the ten largest clones take 0.06%. The chain links TRBV5-1 to TRBJ2-5; the D call may be TRBD1 or TRBD2 (6 bases each). This sequence was found in a woman aged 25 to 39 in good health. The sample comprised naive CD4+ T cells sorted from blood. Subset indicated: CD45RA+ positively selected. The CDR3 bases are TGCGCCAGCAGCTTGGCGGGGGCGGGCGAGACCCAGTACTTC. It yields the protein CASSLAGAGETQYF.